The rows below give T cell receptor beta chains drawn from one sample of a study of vaccination and CD4 T cells after COVID-19. TCRdb reprocessed the PCR reads with MiXCR, giving one entry per CDR3 protein. The table has some 28,000 distinct CDR3 sequences, around 50% seen once. Specimen: CD4+ T cells from blood, collected about 7 months after SARS-CoV-2 vaccination. All receptors derive from a human donor who had recovered from COVID-19. The CDR3 runs from the conserved cysteine through the conserved F or W. A D gene is named only where the DNA matches it firmly. Size is omitted from some rows. Given values are once, few, many or a class for expanded clones.

CASSLQGRNGQPQHF | TGTGCCAGCAGTCTACAGGGGAGGAACGGTCAGCCCCAGCATTTT | few | TRBJ1-5 | TRBD1 | TRBV27
CSARAGGANVLTF | TGCAGTGCTAGGGCGGGGGGGGCCAACGTCCTGACTTTC | few | TRBJ2-6 | NA | TRBV20-1
CASTQSGILTDTQYF | TGTGCCAGCACGCAAAGCGGGATCCTCACAGATACGCAGTATTTT | once | TRBJ2-3 | TRBD2 | TRBV6-1
CASSVTGTRREGYTF | TGTGCCAGCAGCGTTACCGGGACTCGGAGGGAGGGCTACACCTTC | NA | TRBJ1-2 | NA | TRBV7-2
CASSAPRQGSTDTQYF | TGTGCCAGCAGCGCGCCGCGACAGGGTAGTACAGATACGCAGTATTTT | few | TRBJ2-3 | TRBD1 | TRBV7-2
CASSLRDDGYTF | TGTGCCAGTAGTTTAAGAGACGATGGCTACACCTTC | NA | TRBJ1-2 | NA | TRBV19
CAISGPSGSSDTQYF | TGTGCCATCAGTGGTCCTAGCGGGAGTTCTGATACGCAGTATTTT | NA | TRBJ2-3 | TRBD2 | TRBV10-3
CASSFRPSEVDTQYF | TGTGCCAGCAGCTTTAGACCAAGCGAGGTAGATACGCAGTATTTT | NA | TRBJ2-3 | NA | TRBV7-2
CASSLDRLDTQYF | TGTGCCAGCAGCTTAGATCGGTTGGATACGCAGTATTTT | NA | TRBJ2-3 | NA | TRBV11-2
CSARDLLAGGQETQYF | TGCAGTGCTAGAGATCTGCTAGCGGGAGGACAAGAGACCCAGTACTTC | NA | TRBJ2-5 | TRBD2 | TRBV20-1
CASSPSRGYYEQYF | TGTGCCAGCAGCCCAAGCCGGGGGTACTACGAGCAGTACTTC | NA | TRBJ2-7 | NA | TRBV7-2
CATSRGGTSGSRETQYF | TGTGCCACCAGCAGAGGAGGGACTAGCGGGAGCAGGGAGACCCAGTACTTC | few | TRBJ2-5 | TRBD2 | TRBV15
CSASPGDTQYF | TGCAGTGCTAGTCCCGGAGATACGCAGTATTTT | NA | TRBJ2-3 | NA | TRBV20-1
CSARELAGGGETQYF | TGCAGTGCTAGAGAACTAGCGGGAGGGGGAGAGACCCAGTACTTC | NA | TRBJ2-5 | TRBD2 | TRBV20-1